This entry lists 10 T cell receptor beta chains sequenced from one sample in a study of cytomegalovirus exposure and HLA in healthy donors. The PCR made use of 60 Vbeta and 13 Jbeta primers. The assay was immunoSEQ multiplex PCR, and TCRdb's table has in-frame clones only and misses some. There are around 200,000 clones in the sample; roughly 80% occur only once, and around 1.4% lies in the top ten. The material sequenced was PBMCs. The origin of the receptors is a girl aged 5-17 years in good health and CMV-seronegative.

The chain employs TRBV2 and TRBJ2-5; D is unclear. Germline V CDR1 and CDR2: SNHLY, FYNNEI. V lost 8 bases to trimming and J lost 4 bases, with 11 bases between them. The CDR3 spans 12 residues. DNA of the CDR3: TGTGCCAGCGACTGGTCCTTAGAGACCCAGTACTTC. It translates to CASDWSLETQYF.

J is TRBJ2-5 and V is TRBV6-1; maybe TRBD2 (6 bases). The J call may be in error: the DNA end matches TRBJ2-7 better. Germline CDR1 MNHNS, CDR2 SASEGT. The CDR3 extends over 14 amino acids. In nucleotides, the CDR3 is TGTGCCAGCACTAGGTGGGACTCGGGCGACGAGCAGTACTTC. Amino acid sequence: CASTRWDSGDEQYF.

This chain connects TRBV7-8 to TRBJ1-5; 7 nucleotides line up with TRBD1. Germline V CDR1 and CDR2: SGHVS, FQNEAQ. After removal of 1 base from V and 3 bases from J, the junction contained 6 bases not matched to a gene. The CDR3 spans 16 residues. The CDR3 protein is CASSLGGQTYNQPQHF. The DNA of the CDR3 is TGTGCCAGCAGCTTAGGGGGACAGACGTACAATCAGCCCCAGCATTTT. Drawing the rest from reference TRBV7-8 and TRBJ1-5, the complete variable domain is GAGVSQSPRYKVAKRGQDVALRCDPISGHVSLFWYQQALGQGPEFLTYFQNEAQLDKSGLPSDRFFAERPEGSVSTLKIQRTQQEDSAVYLCASSLGGQTYNQPQHFGDGTRLSIL.

This rearrangement joins TRBV27 to TRBJ2-2; no clear D gene. Germline V gives CDR1 MNHEY, CDR2 SMNVEV (reference sequence). The CDR3 loop spans 15 amino acids. V lost 0 bases to trimming and J lost 4 bases, with 9 bases between them. CDR3 sequence reads: CASSLSAVLTGELFF. In DNA, the CDR3 is TGTGCCAGCAGTTTATCCGCAGTCCTCACCGGGGAGCTGTTTTTT.

The chain uses TRBV30 and TRBJ1-4, with D tentatively TRBD1 (6 bases). In germline, CDR1 is GTSNPN, CDR2 SVGIG (reference sequence). V lost 0 bases to trimming and J lost 11 bases, with 22 bases between them. The CDR3 contains 16 residues. In nucleotides, the CDR3 is TGTGCCTGGAGTGTACGTGGGACAAATTGGTTGGAGAAACTGTTTTTT. Its protein product is CAWSVRGTNWLEKLFF.

The chain has TRBV7-9 and TRBJ1-1; D not certain. CDR1 and CDR2 from the germline V gene are SEHNR and FQNEAQ (reference sequence). V gave up 5 bases and J gave up 0 bases, with 7 bases separating them. The CDR3 length is 13 residues. The CDR3, as DNA: TGTGCCAGCAGCGTTAGCATGAACACTGAAGCTTTCTTT. Protein product: CASSVSMNTEAFF.

The V and J genes are TRBV27 and TRBJ2-7; 9 nucleotides align to TRBD1. Losses at the gene ends were 6 bases for V and 0 bases for J; bases not matched to a gene: 18. CDR1 and CDR2 (germline): MNHEY, SMNVEV (reference sequence). This CDR3 is built from 19 residues. The DNA for the CDR3 is TGTGCCAGCAGCCTTTACATGCCATCCCGGGACAGGGTCTCCTACGAGCAGTACTTC. Translating gives CASSLYMPSRDRVSYEQYF.

CDR3 amino acids: CASTKRGTNTEAFF. CDR3 in DNA: TGTGCCAGCACTAAAAGGGGGACGAACACTGAAGCTTTCTTT. The chain links TRBV2 to TRBJ1-1; D perhaps matches TRBD1 (6 bases). V gave up 7 bases and J gave up 1 base, with 13 bases separating them. The CDR3 has 14 residues. Looked up from germline, CDR1 is SNHLY and CDR2 is FYNNEI.

The chain links TRBV27 to TRBJ2-3, with 10 bases matching TRBD2. Germline CDR1 and CDR2: MNHEY and SMNVEV (reference sequence). The CDR3 is 17 residues long. Unmatched junction bases numbered 10, after V lost 5 bases and J lost 2 bases. CDR3 region: CASSQNLAGAFTDTQYF. Here the CDR3 DNA reads TGTGCCAGCAGTCAAAATCTAGCGGGAGCTTTCACAGATACGCAGTATTTT.

The chain is built from TRBV30 and TRBJ2-1; D unclear. Trimming left V 1 base short and J 4 bases short, with 11 bases between. The CDR3 loop spans 14 amino acids. Germline CDR1 GTSNPN, CDR2 SVGIG (reference sequence). The CDR3 DNA sequence: TGTGCCTGGAGTGCCCAGGTTCTTTACAATGAGCAGTTCTTC. Amino acids: CAWSAQVLYNEQFF.